Sequencing of this T cell receptor (beta chain) was carried out in a study of intratumoral heterogeneity in liver cancer. In the study overall: In the full cohort of 13 to 15 patients, the median age was approximately 60 years and the majority of patients were male. The study combined RNA-seq, DNA sequencing, TCR-seq and SNP array data from multiple regions of hepatocellular carcinoma specimens to study intratumor heterogeneity. Of the 70 to 80 multiregional samples collected from roughly 14 HCC patients in the overall cohort, 51 were tumoral regions and around 20 were adjacent nontumoral regions.

CDR1 SGHRS and CDR2 YFSETQ were looked up in the germline V gene. V is shortened by 5 bases, J by 4 bases, and the region joining them spans 15 bases. The CDR3 sequence holds 15 residues, the cysteine and phenylalanine included. This entry keeps only the CDR3 DNA: 45 bases, framed from base 1. The immunoSEQ assay was used to sequence TCR beta chain CDR3 regions from genomic DNA. Rearranged VDJ segments were amplified with primers annealing to V and J segments. The original methods were these. The ImmunoSeq Analyzer software was used to compute clonality and richness metrics. To find clones with differing abundance between regions, Fisher's exact test was applied together with a beta-binomial method for extra stringency. Entries here come from immuneACCESS through TCRdb and include only in-frame sequences with V and J called. Some clones fail to appear in such tables; in the studies checked, an unresolved V gene covers under half of the shortfall, and the cause of the remainder is unknown. Clonal size and the V and J genes are those of that table, whereas D and trimming came from the DNA. This sample comprises over 20,000 clones, around 67% of them detected only once. The leading ten clones occupy 15% to 20% of the sample.

Comments on this clone: No cognate antigen has been identified for it. Qualities for individual bases were not recorded, and no much larger clone is one base off.

All patients had early-stage hepatocellular carcinoma and received no therapy before surgical resection. None of the sampled areas showed macroscopic evidence of necrosis or hemorrhage. Multiple regions from a couple of patients were subjected to TCR sequencing (ImmunoSeq). Each frozen resection tissue sample was taken at least 1 cm away from every other sample. The N label marked samples taken from nontumoral liver tissue adjacent to the tumor. The DNeasy blood and tissue kit was used to extract genomic DNA from bulk tissue. Results and caveats for the whole study, not just this receptor: A relatively low patient number and under-sampled tumor-infiltrating lymphocyte representation were acknowledged by the authors as limitations.

This receptor was taken from a woman between 70 and 85 years old with hepatocellular carcinoma. The sample was tumor-adjacent normal tissue, taken before any cancer treatment. The chain uses TRBV5-1 and TRBJ2-2; the D gene is perhaps TRBD2, from 7 matching bases. In nucleotides, the sequence is TGCGCCAGCAGGAGAGGGGGGGAATCCACCGGGGAGCTGTTTTTT. This is translated as CASRRGGESTGELFF.